The TCR beta chain under discussion was sequenced for a study of T cell clonality in common variable immunodeficiency. Broader study findings: Fewer TCRbeta clones were shared among CVID subjects than controls.

The data were produced by immunoSEQ multiplex PCR, yet TCRdb's version contains in-frame clones alone and is incomplete. Recorded here are roughly 43,000 clones, with no singletons, and the ten leading clones hold roughly 0.66%. V lost 4 bases, J lost 1 base, and 10 bases lay in between. Per germline, CDR1 SGHTA and CDR2 FQGTGA. This CDR3 comprises 15 residues. At least ten counts were recorded for this clone. Its antigen remains unidentified. Read coverage stops 3 residues before the CDR3 terminus; the germline J gene supplies the remainder. The rearrangement joins TRBV7-3 to TRBJ2-2, with D maybe TRBD1 (6 bases). The origin of this receptor is a person between 18 and 75 years old in good health. The sequencing sample was made of peripheral blood mononuclear cells. CDR3 loop: CASSSTTGNTGELFF. Partial CDR3 DNA: TGTGCCAGCAGCTCAACGACAGGGAACACCGGGGAG.